Sequencing of this T cell receptor (beta chain) was carried out in a study of shared clonotypes between healthy human individuals. Across the study: The plates for each donor numbered three CD4 naive, three CD4 memory, two CD8 naive and one CD8 memory.

Naivety among CD8 cells was defined by CD45RO negativity and positive CCR7 selection, thereby excluding terminally differentiated effector memory CD45RA+ cells. The germline gives CDR1 SGHVS, CDR2 FQNEAQ. Trimming removed 7 bases from V and 11 bases from J, with 21 bases in between. The CDR3 totals 13 residues. Of note for this clone: The antigen remains unidentified.

Some clones are missing from TCRdb's copy, which holds only in-frame ones; the method was immunoSEQ multiplex PCR. The profile covers some 2.1 million clones, with roughly 95% appearing a single time and over 1.5% taken by the ten largest. Findings and limits, study-wide: Investigators expected sequencing depth to affect clonotype sharing among donors. Represented genetic and exposure-history diversity was restricted by having few donors. Naive subsets tended to show greater estimated richness than memory subsets.

This TCR came from a man between 18 and 35 years old in good health. Some clones in this sample may be carry-over from other donors' samples. The V gene is TRBV7-8, the J gene TRBJ2-7; D might be TRBD1 or TRBD2, each matching 6 bases. The specimen sequenced was naive CD8+ T cells from PBMCs. In DNA form, the CDR3 reads TGTGCCAGCATCGAGGGGGGAGGCGGTGGGAAGTACTTC. Its protein product is CASIEGGGGGKYF.